This section outlines one T cell receptor beta chain sequence together with its context. Its antigen is not identified. Time point indicated: sample taken at primary tumor resection. Unsorted whole RNA from tumor, nontumor lung or frozen PBMC underwent sequencing. The donor group consisted of under 95 patients who had untreated, early-stage non-small cell lung cancer. This specimen belongs to a study of spatial heterogeneity in lung cancer. V lost 3 bases to trimming and J lost 9 bases, with 18 bases between them. This CDR3 contains 15 residues. Germline-derived CDR1 and CDR2 are SGHTA and FQGNSA. TCRdb ran MiXCR on the 5' RACE reads and lists one entry per CDR3 protein. The repertoire holds about 86,000 distinct CDR3 sequences, with roughly 12% as singletons. Study-wide results and limits: Blood carried ubiquitous expanded tumor TCRs more at resection than follow-up.

The sample was PBMCs, taken at surgery. This clonotype was obtained from a male donor with early-stage non-small cell lung cancer. The rearrangement uses TRBV7-2 and TRBJ2-4; D remains ambiguous. CDR3 protein: CASSFHHFSDSIQYF. As DNA, the CDR3 is TGTGCCAGCAGCTTCCACCACTTCAGCGATAGCATTCAGTACTTC.